A selection of T cell receptor beta chains follows, all from one sample in a study of persistence of HIV-infected CD4 T cells. What these receptors recognize is not known. Measured with immunoSEQ multiplex PCR; TCRdb has only the in-frame clones, and not every one. The sample contains 50,000 or so clones, around 72% of which appear only once. The source was CD4+ T cells sorted from PBMCs after approximately 19-hour stimulation, collected from a patient who received antiretroviral therapy. All receptors derive from an adult man with HIV who was CMV-seropositive. The CDR3 runs from the conserved cysteine through the conserved F or W. The D gene is left open where the match is weak. Size is omitted from some rows. Given values are once, few, many or a class for expanded clones.

clone_size	v_call	d_call	j_call	cdr3_aa	cdr3_nt
-	TRBV2	-	TRBJ2-1	CASSEADRNTFF	TGTGCCAGCAGTGAAGCTGACAGGAATACTTTCTTC
few	TRBV10-3	-	TRBJ1-2	CALRGSNDYGYTF	TGTGCCTTGAGAGGCTCGAACGACTATGGCTACACCTTC
-	TRBV7-9	TRBD1	TRBJ1-1	CASSLSGGPSTF	TGTGCCAGCAGCTTATCAGGGGGCCCTTCGACCTTT
few	TRBV19	TRBD1	TRBJ2-7	CASSMVGQVYEQYF	TGTGCCAGTAGTATGGTGGGACAGGTCTACGAGCAGTACTTC
-	TRBV4-3	TRBD2	TRBJ2-1	CASSQETSGRSYNEQFF	TGCGCCAGCAGCCAAGAGACTAGCGGTCGCTCCTACAATGAGCAGTTCTTC
-	TRBV6-5	-	TRBJ1-6	CASTGYNSPLHF	TGTGCCTCAACAGGGTATAATTCACCCCTCCACTTT
-	TRBV7-2	TRBD1	TRBJ1-6	CASSLVGGAGSPLHF	TGTGCCAGCAGCTTAGTAGGGGGCGCCGGTTCACCCCTCCACTTT
-	TRBV2	TRBD1	TRBJ1-1	CARDRVTTEAFF	TGTGCCAGAGACAGGGTTACAACTGAAGCTTTCTTT
-	TRBV5-4	-	TRBJ2-4	CASSSPLNIQYF	TGTGCCAGCAGCTCCCCCCTAAACATTCAGTACTTC
-	TRBV6-5	-	TRBJ1-3	CASNRDGSSGNTIYF	TGTGCCAGCAACCGGGACGGCTCCTCTGGAAACACCATATATTTT
-	TRBV11-3	-	TRBJ2-3	CASSPGTRSDTQYF	TGTGCCAGCAGCCCGGGAACCCGATCCGATACGCAGTATTTT
-	TRBV2	-	TRBJ2-3	CASSDSYAEYF	TGTGCCAGCAGTGATTCTTACGCGGAGTATTTT
few	TRBV9	TRBD2	TRBJ2-7	CASSAPGGGNEQYF	TGTGCCAGCAGCGCCCCGGGGGGAGGAAACGAGCAGTACTTC
few	TRBV24-1	-	TRBJ2-4	CATSEGKGNIQYF	TGTGCCACCAGTGAAGGAAAAGGGAACATTCAGTACTTC
-	TRBV30	-	TRBJ1-2	CAWKAWVGGYGYTF	TGTGCCTGGAAAGCCTGGGTTGGCGGGTACGGCTACACCTTC
-	TRBV7-9	-	TRBJ1-4	CASSAGQSLFF	TGTGCCAGCAGCGCCGGACAGTCACTGTTTTTT
-	TRBV6-6	-	TRBJ2-5	CATMGGQETQYF	TGTGCCACCATGGGGGGCCAAGAGACCCAGTACTTC
-	TRBV19	-	TRBJ2-1	CASSMAPPLINNEQFF	TGTGCCAGTAGTATGGCCCCCCCCCTAATTAACAATGAGCAGTTCTTC
-	TRBV5-1	-	TRBJ1-2	CASSLDGNYGYTF	TGCGCCAGCAGCTTAGATGGAAACTATGGCTACACCTTC
once	TRBV7-6	TRBD1	TRBJ2-3	CASSRRGQVTDTQYF	TGTGCCAGCAGCCGTCGGGGACAGGTGACAGATACGCAGTATTTT
-	TRBV5-1	-	TRBJ2-5	CASSLERLQETQYF	TGCGCCAGCAGCTTGGAACGGCTGCAAGAGACCCAGTACTTC
-	TRBV10-3	-	TRBJ1-1	CAISEDLRATEAFF	TGTGCCATCAGTGAGGACCTCAGGGCCACTGAAGCTTTCTTT
-	TRBV5-5	TRBD2	TRBJ2-3	CASSLESLGGLAGQDTQYF	TGTGCCAGCAGCTTGGAGAGTTTAGGGGGACTAGCGGGGCAAGATACGCAGTATTTT
-	TRBV6-4	-	TRBJ2-1	CASSRSGSTYEQFF	TGTGCCAGCAGTAGGTCAGGGAGTACGTATGAGCAGTTCTTC
-	TRBV18	TRBD2	TRBJ2-1	CASSLSGGSYNEQFF	TGTGCCAGCTCGCTTAGCGGGGGTTCCTACAATGAGCAGTTCTTC
-	TRBV30	-	TRBJ2-1	CAWSVGNRNEQFF	TGTGCCTGGAGTGTAGGGAACAGAAATGAGCAGTTCTTC
-	TRBV2	-	TRBJ2-3	CASRLGTDTQYF	TGTGCCAGCAGGTTGGGGACAGATACGCAGTATTTT
-	TRBV29-1	-	TRBJ2-5	CSGTQGRGETQYF	TGCAGTGGTACTCAGGGTCGGGGAGAGACCCAGTACTTC
-	TRBV15	TRBD2	TRBJ2-7	CATSRGLAGTYEQYF	TGTGCCACCAGCAGAGGGCTAGCGGGCACCTACGAGCAGTACTTC
-	TRBV5-1	-	TRBJ2-3	CASSLGPLGRGSTDTQYF	TGCGCCAGCAGCTTGGGCCCCCTGGGCAGGGGTTCCACAGATACGCAGTATTTT
medium-sized	TRBV27	-	TRBJ2-1	CASSLRGSYNEQFF	TGTGCCAGCAGTTTAAGGGGCTCCTACAATGAGCAGTTCTTC
-	TRBV29-1	-	TRBJ1-1	CSVEVQGGTEAFF	TGCAGCGTTGAAGTACAGGGAGGCACTGAAGCTTTCTTT
-	TRBV3-1/TRBV3-2	TRBD2	TRBJ2-7	CASSRTSGAYEQYF	TGTGCCAGCAGCCGCACTAGCGGCGCCTACGAGCAGTACTTC
-	TRBV5-1	-	TRBJ1-1	CASSSNRTVLRREAFF	TGCGCCAGCAGCTCTAATCGGACAGTCCTTCGGAGGGAAGCTTTCTTT
-	TRBV7-8	TRBD1	TRBJ1-2	CASSLVEGQGRGYTF	TGTGCCAGCAGCTTAGTGGAAGGACAGGGGCGCGGCTACACCTTC
-	TRBV29-1	TRBD1	TRBJ2-3	CSSDRGTDTQYF	TGCAGCTCGGACAGGGGAACAGATACGCAGTATTTT
-	TRBV4-1	-	TRBJ2-6	CASSQGDRGSGANVLTF	TGCGCCAGCAGCCAAGGGGACCGCGGCTCTGGGGCCAACGTCCTGACTTTC
-	TRBV10-3	TRBD2	TRBJ2-7	CAISELPAGPYEQYF	TGTGCCATCAGTGAGTTGCCAGCGGGACCTTACGAGCAGTACTTC
few	TRBV3-1/TRBV3-2	-	TRBJ2-3	CASSQDPRLVTDTQYF	TGTGCCAGCAGCCAAGACCCCAGGCTAGTCACAGATACGCAGTATTTT
-	TRBV29-1	TRBD1	TRBJ2-1	CSVGQGNEQFF	TGCAGCGTTGGACAGGGGAATGAGCAGTTCTTC
-	TRBV10-3	-	TRBJ2-2	CATHRDRTNTGELFF	TGTGCCACCCACCGAGACAGAACGAACACCGGGGAGCTGTTTTTT
once	TRBV2	-	TRBJ2-3	CASRVDREAVEYF	TGTGCCAGCAGAGTAGACAGGGAGGCGGTGGAGTATTTT
-	TRBV29-1	-	TRBJ2-4	CSVVFPDRAKNIQYF	TGCAGCGTGGTTTTCCCGGACAGAGCCAAAAACATTCAGTACTTC